This T cell receptor beta chain is drawn from a study of shared clonotypes between healthy human individuals. The CDR3 length is 14 residues. Germline V gives CDR1 MNHEY, CDR2 SVGAGI. V lost 6 bases, J lost 2 bases, and 14 bases lay in between. This clone showed up just once. In the original workflow: ImmunoSEQ supplied junction-only sequences lacking quality scores, so filtering was different. Sequenced by immunoSEQ multiplex PCR; TCRdb stores in-frame clones only, minus some. The DNA was the basis for D and trimming; V, J and clone size are from that table. The sample holds 2 million to 2.5 million clones, under 97% seen once. Adult donors, all healthy and HIV-negative, had no recent acute infections or vaccinations.

The sequenced material came from naive CD4+ T cells sorted from blood. Noted subset: CD45RA+ positively selected. The chain links TRBV6-5 to TRBJ2-7; no definite D call. The origin of this receptor is a man between 18 and 29 years old in good health. CDR3 protein: CASSRGRNPYEQYF. The CDR3, as DNA: TGTGCCAGCAGCCGTGGACGGAATCCCTACGAGCAGTACTTC.